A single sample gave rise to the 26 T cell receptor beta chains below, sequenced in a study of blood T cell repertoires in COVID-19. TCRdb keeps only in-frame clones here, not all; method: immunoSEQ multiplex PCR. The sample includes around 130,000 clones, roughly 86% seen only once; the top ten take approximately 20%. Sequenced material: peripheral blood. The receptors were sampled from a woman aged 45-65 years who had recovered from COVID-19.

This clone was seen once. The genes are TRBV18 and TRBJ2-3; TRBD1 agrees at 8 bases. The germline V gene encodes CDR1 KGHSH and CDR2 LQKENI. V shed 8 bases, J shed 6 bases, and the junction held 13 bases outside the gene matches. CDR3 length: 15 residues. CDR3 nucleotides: TGTGCCAGCCGACATGGACAGGGAGTACGGGATACGCAGTATTTT. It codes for CASRHGQGVRDTQYF.

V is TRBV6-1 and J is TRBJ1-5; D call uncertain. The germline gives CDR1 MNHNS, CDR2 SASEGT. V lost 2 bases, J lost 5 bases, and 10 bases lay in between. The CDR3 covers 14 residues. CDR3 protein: CASSELSWHQPQHF. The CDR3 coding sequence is TGTGCCAGCAGTGAACTTTCGTGGCATCAGCCCCAGCATTTT.

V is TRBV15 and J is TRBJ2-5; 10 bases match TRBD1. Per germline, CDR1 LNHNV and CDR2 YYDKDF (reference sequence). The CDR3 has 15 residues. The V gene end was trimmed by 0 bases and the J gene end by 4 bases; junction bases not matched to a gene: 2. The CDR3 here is CATSRETGGGETQYF. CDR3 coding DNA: TGTGCCACCAGCAGAGAGACAGGGGGCGGAGAGACCCAGTACTTC.

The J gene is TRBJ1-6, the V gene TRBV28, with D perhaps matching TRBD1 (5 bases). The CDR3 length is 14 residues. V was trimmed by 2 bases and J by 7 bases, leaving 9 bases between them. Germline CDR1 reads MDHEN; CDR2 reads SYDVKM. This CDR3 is CASSLVRTNSPLHF. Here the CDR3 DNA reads TGTGCCAGCAGTTTAGTAAGGACAAATTCACCCCTCCACTTT.

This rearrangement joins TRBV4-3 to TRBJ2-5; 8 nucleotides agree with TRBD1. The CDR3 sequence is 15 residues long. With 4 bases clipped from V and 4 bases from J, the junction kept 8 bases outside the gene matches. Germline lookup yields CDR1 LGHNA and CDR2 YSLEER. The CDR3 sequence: CASSPGGAVRETQYF. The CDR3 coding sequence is TGCGCCAGCAGCCCAGGGGGCGCGGTCCGAGAGACCCAGTACTTC.

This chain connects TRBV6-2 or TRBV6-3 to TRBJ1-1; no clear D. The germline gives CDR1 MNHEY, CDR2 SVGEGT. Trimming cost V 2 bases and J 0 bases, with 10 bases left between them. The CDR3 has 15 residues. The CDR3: CASSYRRTMNTEAFF. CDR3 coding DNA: TGTGCCAGCAGTTACCGCCGAACTATGAACACTGAAGCTTTCTTT.

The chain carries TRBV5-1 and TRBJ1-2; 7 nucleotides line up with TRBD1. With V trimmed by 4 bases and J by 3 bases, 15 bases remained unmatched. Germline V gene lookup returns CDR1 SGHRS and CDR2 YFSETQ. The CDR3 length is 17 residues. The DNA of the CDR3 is TGCGCCAGCAGCGCTGGCATCTCGACAGGGTTCGACTATGGCTACACCTTC. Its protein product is CASSAGISTGFDYGYTF.

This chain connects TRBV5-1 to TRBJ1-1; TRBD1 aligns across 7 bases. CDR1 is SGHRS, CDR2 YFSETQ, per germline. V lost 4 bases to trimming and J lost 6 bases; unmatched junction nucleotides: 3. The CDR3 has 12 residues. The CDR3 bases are TGCGCCAGCAGCCGACAGGGCGCTGAAGCTTTCTTT. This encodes CASSRQGAEAFF.

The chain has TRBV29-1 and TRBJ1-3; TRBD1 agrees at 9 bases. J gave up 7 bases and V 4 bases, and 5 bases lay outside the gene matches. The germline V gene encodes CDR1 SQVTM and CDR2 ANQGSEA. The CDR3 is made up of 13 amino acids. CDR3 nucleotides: TGCAGCGTTGCGACAGGGGGGTTGAACACCATATATTTT. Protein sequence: CSVATGGLNTIYF.

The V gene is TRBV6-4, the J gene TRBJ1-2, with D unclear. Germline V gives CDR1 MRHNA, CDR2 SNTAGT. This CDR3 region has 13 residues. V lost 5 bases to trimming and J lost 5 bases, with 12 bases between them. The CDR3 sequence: CASSMDGRYGYTF. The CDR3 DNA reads TGTGCCAGCAGTATGGACGGGAGATATGGCTACACCTTC.

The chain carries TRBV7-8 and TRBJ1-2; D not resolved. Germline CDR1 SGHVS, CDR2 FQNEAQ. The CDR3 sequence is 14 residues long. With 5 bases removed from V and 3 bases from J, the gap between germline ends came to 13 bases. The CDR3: CASSAEAGYYGYTF. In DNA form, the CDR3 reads TGTGCCAGCAGCGCCGAAGCGGGCTACTATGGCTACACCTTC.

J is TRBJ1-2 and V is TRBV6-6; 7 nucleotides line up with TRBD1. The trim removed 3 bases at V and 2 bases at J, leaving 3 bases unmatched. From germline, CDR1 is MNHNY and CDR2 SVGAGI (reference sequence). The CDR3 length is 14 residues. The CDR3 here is CASSYSTGNYGYTF. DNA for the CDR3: TGTGCCAGCAGTTATTCGACAGGGAACTATGGCTACACCTTC.

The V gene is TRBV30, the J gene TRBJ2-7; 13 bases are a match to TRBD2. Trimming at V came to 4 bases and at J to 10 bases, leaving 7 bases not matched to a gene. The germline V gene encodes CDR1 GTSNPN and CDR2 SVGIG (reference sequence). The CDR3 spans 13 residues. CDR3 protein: CAWKGLAGVSQYF. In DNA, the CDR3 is TGTGCCTGGAAAGGACTAGCGGGAGTTAGTCAGTACTTC.

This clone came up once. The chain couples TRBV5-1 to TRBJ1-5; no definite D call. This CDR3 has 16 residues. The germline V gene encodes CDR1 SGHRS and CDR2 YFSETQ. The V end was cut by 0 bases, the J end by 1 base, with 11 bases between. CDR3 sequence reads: CASSLGRPGSNQPQHF. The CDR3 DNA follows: TGCGCCAGCAGCTTGGGTCGGCCAGGAAGCAATCAGCCCCAGCATTTT.

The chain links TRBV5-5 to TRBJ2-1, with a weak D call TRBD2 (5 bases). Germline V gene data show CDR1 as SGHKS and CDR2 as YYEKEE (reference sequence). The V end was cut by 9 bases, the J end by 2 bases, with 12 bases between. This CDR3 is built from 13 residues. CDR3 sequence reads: CATHRLTYNEQFF. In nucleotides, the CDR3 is TGTGCCACACATCGACTAACCTACAATGAGCAGTTCTTC.

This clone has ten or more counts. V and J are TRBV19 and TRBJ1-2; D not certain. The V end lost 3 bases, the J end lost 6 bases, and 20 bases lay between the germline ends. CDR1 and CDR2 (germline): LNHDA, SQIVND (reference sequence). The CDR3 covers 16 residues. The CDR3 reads CASSILPGWTGDGYTF. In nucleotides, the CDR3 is TGTGCCAGTAGTATCCTCCCAGGTTGGACTGGAGATGGCTACACCTTC.

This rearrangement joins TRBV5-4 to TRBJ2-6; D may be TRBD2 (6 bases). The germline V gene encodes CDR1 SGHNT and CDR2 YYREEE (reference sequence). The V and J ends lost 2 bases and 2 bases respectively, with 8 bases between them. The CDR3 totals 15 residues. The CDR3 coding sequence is TGTGCCAGCAGCTTCGGGGGAACTGGGGCCAACGTCCTGACTTTC. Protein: CASSFGGTGANVLTF.

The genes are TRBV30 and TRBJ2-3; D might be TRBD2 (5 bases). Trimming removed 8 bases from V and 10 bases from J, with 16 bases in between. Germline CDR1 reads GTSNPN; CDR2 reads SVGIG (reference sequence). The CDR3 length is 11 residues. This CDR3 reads CAGMDFAAQYF. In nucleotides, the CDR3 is TGTGCCGGGATGGACTTTGCTGCGCAGTATTTT.

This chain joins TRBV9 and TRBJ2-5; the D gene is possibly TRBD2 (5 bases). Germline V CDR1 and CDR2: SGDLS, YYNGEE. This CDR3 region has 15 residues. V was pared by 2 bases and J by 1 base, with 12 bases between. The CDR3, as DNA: TGTGCCAGCAGCGTCTCTTGGGAGCGCCAAGAGACCCAGTACTTC. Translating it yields CASSVSWERQETQYF.

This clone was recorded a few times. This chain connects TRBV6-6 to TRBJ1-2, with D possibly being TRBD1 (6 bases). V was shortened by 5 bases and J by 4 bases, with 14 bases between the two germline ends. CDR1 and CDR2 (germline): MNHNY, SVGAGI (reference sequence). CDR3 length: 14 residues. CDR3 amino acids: CASSPSAGAYGYTF. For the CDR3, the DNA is TGTGCCAGCAGTCCTTCGGCAGGGGCCTATGGCTACACCTTC.

The DNA for the CDR3 is TGTGCCAGCAGCTTAGACTTCGGGGGGAATGAAAAACTGTTTTTT. Residues: CASSLDFGGNEKLFF. This chain connects TRBV11-3 to TRBJ1-4, with D perhaps matching TRBD1 (5 bases). Per the germline V gene, CDR1 is SGHNT and CDR2 is YENEEA. Trimming took 0 bases from V and 5 from J, leaving 10 bases between them. CDR3 length: 15 amino acids.

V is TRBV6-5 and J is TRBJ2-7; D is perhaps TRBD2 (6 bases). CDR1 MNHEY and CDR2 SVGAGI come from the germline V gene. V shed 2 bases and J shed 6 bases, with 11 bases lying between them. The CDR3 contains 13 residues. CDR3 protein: CASSYGTASEQYF. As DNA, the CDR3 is TGTGCCAGCAGTTACGGGACTGCAAGCGAGCAGTACTTC.

CDR3 protein: CASSQGQGSEMRAFF. The CDR3 region has the DNA TGCGCCAGCAGCCAAGGACAGGGGAGTGAAATGAGGGCTTTCTTT. The V call is TRBV4-3, the J call TRBJ1-1; 8 bases align to TRBD1. After removal of 1 base from V and 11 bases from J, the junction contained 12 bases not matched to a gene. Germline V CDR1 and CDR2: LGHNA, YSLEER. This CDR3 region has 15 residues.

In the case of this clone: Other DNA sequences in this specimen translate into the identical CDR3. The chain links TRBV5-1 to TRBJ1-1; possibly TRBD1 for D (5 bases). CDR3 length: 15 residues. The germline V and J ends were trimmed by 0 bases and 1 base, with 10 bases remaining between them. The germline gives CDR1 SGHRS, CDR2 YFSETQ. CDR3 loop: CASSLVGGSNTEAFF. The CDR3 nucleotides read TGCGCCAGCAGCTTGGTGGGGGGATCGAACACTGAAGCTTTCTTT.

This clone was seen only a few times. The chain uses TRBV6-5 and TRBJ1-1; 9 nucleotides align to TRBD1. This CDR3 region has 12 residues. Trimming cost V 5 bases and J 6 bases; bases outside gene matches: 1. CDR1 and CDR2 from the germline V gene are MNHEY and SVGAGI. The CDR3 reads CASSRQGAEAFF. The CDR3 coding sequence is TGTGCCAGCAGTAGACAGGGGGCTGAAGCTTTCTTT.

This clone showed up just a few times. DNA of the CDR3: TGTGCCAGCAGCTTAGCAACAGGGTTAGGAGAGACCCAGTACTTC. The encoded protein is CASSLATGLGETQYF. This rearrangement joins TRBV7-9 to TRBJ2-5; a weak D match, TRBD1 (6 bases). Germline V gene data show CDR1 as SEHNR and CDR2 as FQNEAQ (reference sequence). This CDR3 contains 15 residues. V was shortened by 0 bases and J by 4 bases, with 12 bases between the two germline ends.